This is a list of T cell receptor beta chains from one sample in a study of CD8+ T cells in alopecia areata. Method: immunoSEQ multiplex PCR; TCRdb's copy keeps in-frame clones and lacks some. The data hold under 250,000 clones, with 50% to 60% observed a single time. The input for sequencing was CD4+ T cells sorted from blood, taken at week 4, from a patient treated with tofacitinib. These TCRs come from a human donor with alopecia areata. The CDR3 runs from the conserved cysteine through the conserved F or W. D genes are given only for firm matches. The listing skips clone size in some rows; elsewhere it reads once, few, many or a size class.

NA,NA,TRBJ1-5,TRBV6-6,TGTGCCAGCAGTCCGAGGGGGGCTCGACAGCCCCAGCATTTT,CASSPRGARQPQHF
few,TRBD2,TRBJ2-5,TRBV7-2,TGTGCCAGCAGCCCAAGAGGAGCGGGGGGGTTAGGAGAGACCCAGTACTTC,CASSPRGAGGLGETQYF
NA,TRBD1,TRBJ1-2,TRBV30,TGTGCCTGGGACAGCCCCGCCGGGACAGGGAATGGCTACACCTTC,CAWDSPAGTGNGYTF
few,NA,TRBJ2-1,TRBV21-1,TGTGCCAGCAGCAAAGGGGCCGGGGTCCACATACCCAATGAGCAGTTCTTC,CASSKGAGVHIPNEQFF
NA,NA,TRBJ2-2,TRBV2,TGTGCCAGCAGGGTTTCTCAATTTGGGGAGCTGTTTTTT,CASRVSQFGELFF
NA,NA,TRBJ2-5,TRBV11-2,TGTGCCAGCAGCTCGATTCTATTCAGGGAGACCCAGTACTTC,CASSSILFRETQYF
few,NA,TRBJ2-7,TRBV4-3,TGCGCCAGCAGCCAAGGATGGGGCAAAGGCGCAACCCTGGGCTACGAGCAGTACTTC,CASSQGWGKGATLGYEQYF
NA,TRBD2,TRBJ2-1,TRBV2,TGTGCCAGCAGCGGACTAGCCTATGAGCAGTTCTTC,CASSGLAYEQFF
NA,NA,TRBJ2-7,TRBV7-2,TGTGCCAGCAGCTTAGAACGGCACTACGAGCAGTACTTC,CASSLERHYEQYF
NA,TRBD1,TRBJ2-7,TRBV9,TGTGCCAGCAGCGTCGGGACAGCCCTACGAGAGTACTTC,CASSVGTALREYF
few,NA,TRBJ2-4,TRBV7-2,TGTGCCAGCAGCCCCTTTCGAGGACTAGCCAAAAACATTCAGTACTTC,CASSPFRGLAKNIQYF
many,NA,TRBJ1-1,TRBV29-1,TGCAGCGTTGCGTTGGGAAGGGCGACTGAAGCTTTCTTT,CSVALGRATEAFF
NA,NA,TRBJ2-7,TRBV5-1,TGCGCCAGCAGCTTGGACTCCCGGGGGCACGAGCAGTACTTC,CASSLDSRGHEQYF
NA,NA,TRBJ1-5,TRBV30,TGTGCCTGGAGCCAAAACTCCTACAATCAGCCCCAGCATTTT,CAWSQNSYNQPQHF
NA,TRBD1,TRBJ1-5,TRBV15,TGTGCCACCAGCACACCGGGACAGTCCAATCAGCCCCAGCATTTT,CATSTPGQSNQPQHF
NA,NA,TRBJ1-1,TRBV5-1,TGCGCCACCCGGACGGACCGGGGTAACACTGAAGCTTTCTTT,CATRTDRGNTEAFF
once,NA,TRBJ1-2,TRBV7-2,TGTGCCAGCAGCCAGAGGGGGGACGGCCTATATCACACCTTC,CASSQRGDGLYHTF
NA,NA,TRBJ1-1,TRBV11-3,TGTGCCAGCAGGTGGGACCGTTGGGGCACTGAAGCTTTCTTT,CASRWDRWGTEAFF
NA,TRBD2,TRBJ2-5,TRBV9,TGTGCCAGCAGCGTAGGATCGGAGCGGGGGGGCCAAGAGACCCAGTACTTC,CASSVGSERGGQETQYF
NA,NA,TRBJ1-1,TRBV7-8,TGTGCCAGCAGCCCCGGTGGGGGGGTGACTGAAGCTTTCTTT,CASSPGGGVTEAFF
NA,TRBD1,TRBJ2-4,TRBV29-1,TGCAGCGTTGGAAAAGGACAGGGCGACATTCAGTACTTC,CSVGKGQGDIQYF
NA,TRBD1,TRBJ1-5,TRBV18,TGTGCCAGCTCACAGGGACAGGGAGGTCAGCCCCAGCATTTT,CASSQGQGGQPQHF
NA,TRBD1,TRBJ1-1,TRBV29-1,TGCAGCGGCGGACAGGGAGGGACTGAAGCTTTCTTT,CSGGQGGTEAFF
NA,TRBD1,TRBJ1-1,TRBV4-1,TGCGCCAGCAGCCCGGGACAGCTGAACACTGAAGCTTTCTTT,CASSPGQLNTEAFF
NA,TRBD1,TRBJ2-7,TRBV11-2,TGTGCCAGCAGGCACACCGACAGGGGTCGGAACGAGCAGTACTTC,CASRHTDRGRNEQYF
NA,NA,TRBJ1-4,TRBV30,TGTGCCTGGAGTGTACTCCAGGGAAATGAAAAACTGTTTTTT,CAWSVLQGNEKLFF
NA,TRBD1,TRBJ1-2,TRBV6-1,TGTGCCAGCAGAGCCTCGACAGGGGGCGGCTACACCTTC,CASRASTGGGYTF
NA,NA,TRBJ2-3,TRBV11-3,TGTGCCAGCGTTCGAGAGGGTGTTATTGGCACAGATACGCAGTATTTT,CASVREGVIGTDTQYF
NA,NA,TRBJ2-4,TRBV7-2,TGTGCCAGCAGCTTTCCTGGAACCAAAAACATTCAGTACTTC,CASSFPGTKNIQYF
NA,NA,TRBJ1-6,TRBV4-1,TGCGCCAGCAGCCAAGTGAAGGATTCACCCCTCCACTTT,CASSQVKDSPLHF
few,TRBD1,TRBJ2-1,TRBV7-9,TGTGCCAGCAGTCGAACCGCGGGGACAGGGGGCAATGAGCAGTTCTTC,CASSRTAGTGGNEQFF
NA,NA,TRBJ2-2,TRBV7-9,TGTGCCAGCAGCTTACCCTTGGGGGAGCTGTTTTTT,CASSLPLGELFF
few,NA,TRBJ1-5,TRBV15,TGTGCCACCAGCTCCCCAAATCAGCCCCAGCATTTT,CATSSPNQPQHF
few,NA,TRBJ2-7,TRBV29-1,TGCAGCGTTGAAGACCCTGGAGGTTACGAGCAGTACTTC,CSVEDPGGYEQYF
NA,NA,TRBJ1-1,TRBV6-6,TGTGCCAGCAGTTACTCCCTCGACAGTGAAGCTTTCTTT,CASSYSLDSEAFF
NA,NA,TRBJ1-1,TRBV6-5,TGTGCCAGCAGTTTAAATCGGCAGGGAAACACTGAAGCTTTCTTT,CASSLNRQGNTEAFF
few,NA,TRBJ2-3,TRBV2,TGTGCCAGCACTTCCTACACAAATACGCAGTATTTT,CASTSYTNTQYF
NA,TRBD2,TRBJ2-1,TRBV20-1,TGCAGTGCAAATCTAGCGGGGGGGCTAATCTTC,CSANLAGGLIF
NA,NA,TRBJ2-7,TRBV4-3,TGCGCCAGCAGCCAAGAGGCCCGGGGTGCAACCTACGAGCAGTACTTC,CASSQEARGATYEQYF
few,NA,TRBJ1-1,TRBV4-1,TGCGCCAGCAGCCAAGTAGGAGGGAACACTGAAGCTTTCTTT,CASSQVGGNTEAFF
NA,NA,TRBJ2-2,TRBV4-3,TGCGCCAGCAGCCAGGGCGAGGTCACCGGGGAGCTGTTTTTT,CASSQGEVTGELFF
many,NA,TRBJ2-3,TRBV27,TGTGCCAGCAGTTTAGGGTGGGGAAGTAGCACAGATACGCAGTATTTT,CASSLGWGSSTDTQYF
NA,NA,TRBJ1-6,TRBV4-3,TGCGCCAGCAGCCAAGCTGCGACAGCTCTTAATTCACCCCTCCACTTT,CASSQAATALNSPLHF